The clone carrying this T cell receptor beta chain came up many times. What it recognizes is unknown. TCRdb reanalysed the RT-PCR reads using MiXCR and keeps one entry per CDR3 protein. The sample records 280,000 or so distinct CDR3 sequences, 21% being singletons. These data are taken from a study of response to subunit inactivated influenza vaccine. The CDR3 contains 14 residues. The germline CDR1 and CDR2 sequences are SNHLY and FYNNEI. The J segment lost 16 bases and the V segment lost 4 bases, leaving 13 bases of the junction unmatched. Study results and caveats: Authors suggested each seasonal influenza vaccination recruits few new T cells.

The rearrangement links TRBV2 to TRBJ1-6; 7 nucleotides align to TRBD1. The sample here was PBMCs from blood, taken approximately 20 months after vaccination. This clonotype originated in a man aged 50 to 69 who received an inactivated influenza vaccine. The CDR3 nucleotides read TGTGCCAGCAGTGTCCCGGGACGCAGGGGGGGTCTCCACTTT. It translates to CASSVPGRRGGLHF.